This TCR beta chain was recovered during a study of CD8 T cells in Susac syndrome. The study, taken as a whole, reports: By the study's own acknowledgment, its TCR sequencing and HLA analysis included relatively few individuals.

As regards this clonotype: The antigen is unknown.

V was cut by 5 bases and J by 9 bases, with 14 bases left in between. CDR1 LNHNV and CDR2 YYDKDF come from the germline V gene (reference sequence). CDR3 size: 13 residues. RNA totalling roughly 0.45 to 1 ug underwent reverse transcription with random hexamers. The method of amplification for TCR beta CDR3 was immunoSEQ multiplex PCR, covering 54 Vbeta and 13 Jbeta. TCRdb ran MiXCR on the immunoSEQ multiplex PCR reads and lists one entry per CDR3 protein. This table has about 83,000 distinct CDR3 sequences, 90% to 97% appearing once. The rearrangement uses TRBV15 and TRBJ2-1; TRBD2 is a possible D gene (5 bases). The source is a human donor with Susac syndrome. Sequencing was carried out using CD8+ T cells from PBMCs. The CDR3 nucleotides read TGTGCCACCAGCGCGGACTTTCTCGGTGAGCAGTTCTTC. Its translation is CATSADFLGEQFF.